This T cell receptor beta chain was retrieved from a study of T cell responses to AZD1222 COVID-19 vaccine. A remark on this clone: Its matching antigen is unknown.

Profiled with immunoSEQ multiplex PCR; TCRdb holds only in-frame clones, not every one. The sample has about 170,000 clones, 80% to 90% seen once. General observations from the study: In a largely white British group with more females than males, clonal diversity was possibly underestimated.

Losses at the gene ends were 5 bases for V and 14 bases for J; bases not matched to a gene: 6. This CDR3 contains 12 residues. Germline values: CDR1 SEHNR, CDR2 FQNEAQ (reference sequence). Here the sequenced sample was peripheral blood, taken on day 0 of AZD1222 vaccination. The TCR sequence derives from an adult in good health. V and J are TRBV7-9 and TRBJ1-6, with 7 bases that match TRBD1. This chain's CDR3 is CASSRRQGALHF. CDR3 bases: TGTGCCAGCAGCCGTCGACAGGGAGCCCTCCACTTT.